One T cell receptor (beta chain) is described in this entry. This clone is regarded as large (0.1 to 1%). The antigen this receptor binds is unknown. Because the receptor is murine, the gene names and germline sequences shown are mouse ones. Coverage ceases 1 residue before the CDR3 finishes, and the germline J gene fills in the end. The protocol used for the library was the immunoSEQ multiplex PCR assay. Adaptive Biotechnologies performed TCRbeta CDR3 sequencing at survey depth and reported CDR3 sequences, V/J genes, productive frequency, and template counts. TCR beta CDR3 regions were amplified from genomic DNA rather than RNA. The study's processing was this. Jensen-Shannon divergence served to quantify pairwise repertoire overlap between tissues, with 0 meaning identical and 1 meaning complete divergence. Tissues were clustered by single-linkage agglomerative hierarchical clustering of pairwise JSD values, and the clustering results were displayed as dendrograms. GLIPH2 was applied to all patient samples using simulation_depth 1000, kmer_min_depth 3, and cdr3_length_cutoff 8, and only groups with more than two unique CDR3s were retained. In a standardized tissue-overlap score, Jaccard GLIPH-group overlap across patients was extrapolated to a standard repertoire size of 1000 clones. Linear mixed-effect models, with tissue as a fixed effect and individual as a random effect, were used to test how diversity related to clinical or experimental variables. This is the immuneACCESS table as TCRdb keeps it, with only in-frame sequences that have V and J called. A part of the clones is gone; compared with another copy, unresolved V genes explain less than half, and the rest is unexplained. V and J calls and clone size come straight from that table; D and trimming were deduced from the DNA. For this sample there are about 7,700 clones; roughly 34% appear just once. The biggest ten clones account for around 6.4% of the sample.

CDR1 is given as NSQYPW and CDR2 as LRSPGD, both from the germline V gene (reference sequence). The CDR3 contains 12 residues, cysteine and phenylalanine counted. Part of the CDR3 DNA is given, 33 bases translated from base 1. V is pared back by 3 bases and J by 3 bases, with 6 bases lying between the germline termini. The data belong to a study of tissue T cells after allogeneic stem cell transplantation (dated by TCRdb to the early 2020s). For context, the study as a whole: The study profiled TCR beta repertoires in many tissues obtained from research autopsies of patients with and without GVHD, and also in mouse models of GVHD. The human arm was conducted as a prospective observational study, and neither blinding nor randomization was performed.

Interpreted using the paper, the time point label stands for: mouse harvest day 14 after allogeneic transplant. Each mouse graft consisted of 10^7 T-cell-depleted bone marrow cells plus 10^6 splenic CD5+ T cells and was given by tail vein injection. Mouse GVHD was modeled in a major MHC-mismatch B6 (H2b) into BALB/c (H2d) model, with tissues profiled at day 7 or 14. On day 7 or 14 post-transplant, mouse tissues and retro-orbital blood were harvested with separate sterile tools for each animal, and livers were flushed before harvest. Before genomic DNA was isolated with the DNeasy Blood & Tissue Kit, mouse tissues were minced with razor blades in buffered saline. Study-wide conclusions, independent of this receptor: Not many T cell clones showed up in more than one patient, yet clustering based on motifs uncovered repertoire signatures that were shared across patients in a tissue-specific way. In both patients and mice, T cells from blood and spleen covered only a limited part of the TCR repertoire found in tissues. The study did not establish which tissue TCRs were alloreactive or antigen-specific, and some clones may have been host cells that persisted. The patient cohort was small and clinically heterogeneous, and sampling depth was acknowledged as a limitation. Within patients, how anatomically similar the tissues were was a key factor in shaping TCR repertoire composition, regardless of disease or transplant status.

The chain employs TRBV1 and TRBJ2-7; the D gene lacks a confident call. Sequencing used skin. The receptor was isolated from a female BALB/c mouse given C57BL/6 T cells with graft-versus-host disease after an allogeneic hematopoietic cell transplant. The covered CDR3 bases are TGCACCTGCAGTGCCGGGGTCTATGAACAGTAC. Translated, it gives CTCSAGVYEQY. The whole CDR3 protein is CTCSAGVYEQYF.